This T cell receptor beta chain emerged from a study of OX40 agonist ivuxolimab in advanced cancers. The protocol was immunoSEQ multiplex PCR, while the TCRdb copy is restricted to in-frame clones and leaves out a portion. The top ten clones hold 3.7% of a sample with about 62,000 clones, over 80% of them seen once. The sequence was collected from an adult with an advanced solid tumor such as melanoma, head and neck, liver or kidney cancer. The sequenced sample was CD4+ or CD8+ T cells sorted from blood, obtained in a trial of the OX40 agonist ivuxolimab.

The CDR3 sequence is CASTPTWGTEAFF. The CDR3 region has the DNA TGTGCCAGCACCCCCACGTGGGGCACTGAAGCTTTCTTT. The V call is TRBV11-2, the J call TRBJ1-1; D unresolved. CDR1 is SGHAT, CDR2 FQNNGV, per germline. Trimming pared 7 bases from V and 4 bases from J, leaving 13 bases between. The CDR3 contains 13 residues.